The rows below give T cell receptor beta chains drawn from one sample of a study of blood T cell repertoires in COVID-19. The method was immunoSEQ multiplex PCR; TCRdb's version includes in-frame clones alone and lacks a portion of them. The sample holds about 200,000 clones, 88% seen once. Sequencing was carried out using peripheral blood. Receptors were obtained from a man aged 35 to 55 with active or convalescent COVID-19. Both conserved end residues are part of each CDR3. D genes are given only for firm matches. Not all rows give a size; the values are once, few, many and, for expanded clones, a class.

.,TRBV5-1,TRBJ1-4,18,TRBD1,CASSLEGQGATTNEKLFF,TGCGCCAGCAGCTTGGAGGGACAGGGGGCTACAACTAATGAAAAACTGTTTTTT
.,TRBV11-3,TRBJ2-2,14,.,CASTLAPGLGELFF,TGTGCCAGCACCCTAGCCCCCGGGCTCGGGGAGCTGTTTTTT
.,TRBV12-5,TRBJ1-3,16,.,CASGLWRGNSGNTIYF,TGTGCTAGTGGTTTGTGGAGGGGCAACTCTGGAAACACCATATATTTT
.,TRBV7-9,TRBJ2-1,15,.,CASSPFGRVSNEQFF,TGTGCCAGCAGCCCTTTTGGCAGGGTAAGCAATGAGCAGTTCTTC
.,TRBV15,TRBJ2-7,16,TRBD1,CATSRSGTGGSYEQYF,TGTGCCACCAGCAGATCCGGGACAGGGGGCTCCTACGAGCAGTACTTC
.,TRBV5-6,TRBJ2-3,15,.,CASSLVAVSTDTQYF,TGTGCCAGCAGCCTCGTAGCGGTTAGCACAGATACGCAGTATTTT
.,TRBV5-5,TRBJ1-3,13,.,CASSEDIIDTIYF,TGTGCCAGCAGCGAGGACATAATCGACACCATATATTTT
.,TRBV7-9,TRBJ1-1,18,TRBD1,CASSPERPGGHRNTEAFF,TGTGCCAGCAGCCCAGAACGGCCAGGGGGCCACCGGAACACTGAAGCTTTCTTT
few,TRBV19,TRBJ1-5,16,.,CASSISGFDYNQPQHF,TGTGCCAGTAGTATATCGGGGTTCGATTACAATCAGCCCCAGCATTTT
.,TRBV5-5,TRBJ1-4,15,TRBD1,CASSLDLTGDEKLFF,TGTGCCAGCAGCTTGGACCTGACAGGGGATGAAAAACTGTTTTTT
.,TRBV19,TRBJ2-7,13,TRBD1,CASSPGQGVEQYF,TGTGCCAGTAGCCCGGGACAGGGAGTCGAGCAGTACTTC
.,TRBV19,TRBJ1-2,15,TRBD1,CASSITNRGLEGYTF,TGTGCCAGTAGTATTACGAACAGGGGGCTGGAAGGCTACACCTTC
.,TRBV5-1,TRBJ2-1,16,.,CASSAQPTGTPNEQFF,TGCGCCAGCAGCGCACAACCGACAGGAACTCCCAATGAGCAGTTCTTC
.,TRBV27,TRBJ1-4,15,TRBD1,CASSLLTGGGEKLFF,TGTGCCAGCAGTTTATTAACAGGGGGAGGGGAAAAACTGTTTTTT
.,TRBV5-5,TRBJ1-4,13,.,CASSLWHSEKLFF,TGTGCCAGCAGCTTGTGGCACAGTGAAAAACTGTTTTTT
.,TRBV10-3,TRBJ2-7,14,TRBD1,CAIAPGQGALEQYF,TGTGCCATCGCCCCGGGACAGGGTGCCCTCGAGCAGTACTTC
once,TRBV5-4,TRBJ2-6,18,.,CASTPSRERSLGANVLTF,TGTGCCAGCACCCCATCCCGGGAGAGAAGCCTAGGGGCCAACGTCCTGACTTTC
.,TRBV5-1,TRBJ1-1,14,TRBD1,CASSWGQENTEAFF,TGCGCCAGCAGCTGGGGACAGGAGAACACTGAAGCTTTCTTT
.,TRBV5-1,TRBJ1-4,16,.,CASSLSSGGVSEKLFF,TGCGCCAGCAGCTTGTCGTCTGGGGGGGTTTCAGAAAAACTGTTTTTT
.,TRBV6-5,TRBJ2-3,14,.,CASSYPTSKDTQYF,TGTGCCAGCAGTTATCCCACTAGCAAAGATACGCAGTATTTT
.,TRBV5-1,TRBJ1-4,14,TRBD1,CASSLDRTNEKLFF,TGCGCCAGCAGCCTGGACAGGACTAATGAAAAACTGTTTTTT
few,TRBV2,TRBJ2-2,14,.,CALKGYRDTGELFF,TGTGCCCTTAAGGGGTATCGGGACACCGGGGAGCTGTTTTTT
once,TRBV7-2,TRBJ1-5,15,.,CASSLGRGAGQPQHF,TGTGCCAGCAGCTTAGGAAGGGGCGCGGGGCAGCCCCAGCATTTT
once,TRBV6-5,TRBJ1-5,15,.,CASSYSYRVNQPQHF,TGTGCCAGCAGTTACTCGTACCGGGTCAATCAGCCCCAGCATTTT
.,TRBV19,TRBJ1-1,13,.,CASSFRGVAEAFF,TGTGCCAGTAGTTTCAGGGGAGTCGCTGAAGCTTTCTTT
.,TRBV4-2,TRBJ1-2,16,.,CASSQDLGEESYGYTF,TGTGCCAGCAGCCAAGATCTCGGGGAAGAGTCCTATGGCTACACCTTC
.,TRBV5-1,TRBJ1-4,13,.,CASSLAQNEKLFF,TGCGCCAGCAGCTTGGCACAGAATGAAAAACTGTTTTTT
.,TRBV9,TRBJ2-3,15,.,CASSVATGSTDTQYF,TGTGCCAGCAGCGTAGCAACAGGGAGCACAGATACGCAGTATTTT
.,TRBV21-1,TRBJ2-2,16,.,CASSTIGTGNTGELFF,TGTGCCAGCAGCACAATCGGGACAGGGAACACCGGGGAGCTGTTTTTT
.,TRBV6-6,TRBJ1-2,14,TRBD1,CASSRDRDGYGYTF,TGTGCCAGCAGTCGCGACAGGGATGGCTATGGCTACACCTTC
.,TRBV9,TRBJ1-5,12,.,CASSAGLQPQHF,TGTGCCAGCAGCGCGGGACTTCAGCCCCAGCATTTT
.,TRBV7-8,TRBJ1-1,13,.,CASSLSRGTEAFF,TGTGCCAGCAGCTTAAGCAGGGGCACTGAAGCTTTCTTT